Below, 32 T cell receptor beta chains from the same sample are listed, as sequenced in a study of OX40 agonist ivuxolimab in advanced cancers. The table came from immunoSEQ multiplex PCR; TCRdb's copy has only in-frame clones and leaves some out. Counted here are about 54,000 clones, around four fifths occurring once; the ten biggest clones make up more than 1%. The sequenced sample was CD4+ or CD8+ T cells sorted from blood, obtained in a trial of the OX40 agonist ivuxolimab. These receptors came from an adult with an advanced solid tumor such as melanoma, head and neck, liver or kidney cancer.

The rearrangement uses TRBV7-9 and TRBJ2-1; D might be TRBD1 or TRBD2, each matching 6 bases. Deletions cut 1 base from V and 6 bases from J, with 10 bases between. In germline, CDR1 is SEHNR, CDR2 FQNEAQ (reference sequence). The length of the CDR3 is 14 residues. DNA of the CDR3: TGTGCCAGCAGCTTAGGGGGGGCGGCCAATGAGCAGTTCTTC. This codes for CASSLGGAANEQFF.

This clone was seen just once. The chain recombines TRBV5-3 with TRBJ2-4; 9 bases agree with TRBD1. TRBV5-3 is designated an ORF whose function remains uncertain. V lost 2 bases to trimming and J lost 9 bases; unmatched junction nucleotides: 3. This CDR3 has 13 residues. CDR3 in amino acids: CARSFGTGTIQYF. The CDR3 nucleotides read TGTGCCAGAAGCTTCGGGACAGGGACCATTCAGTACTTC.

The V gene is TRBV2, the J gene TRBJ2-2; possible D gene TRBD2, 5 bases. Germline loops: CDR1 SNHLY, CDR2 FYNNEI. Between the trimmed V and J ends, which lost 3 bases and 4 bases, there was a span of 9 bases. The CDR3 sequence is 14 residues long. The CDR3 nucleotides are TGTGCCAGCAGTGACGGACTTACCACCGGGGAGCTGTTTTTT. This codes for CASSDGLTTGELFF.

CDR3 bases: TGTGCCACCAGCTCGTCGGGGGAAGATACGCAGTATTTT. Amino acids: CATSSSGEDTQYF. This chain connects TRBV15 to TRBJ2-3, with a weak D call TRBD2 (6 bases). Looked up from germline, CDR1 is LNHNV and CDR2 is YYDKDF (reference sequence). The CDR3 is 13 amino acids. V was cut by 5 bases and J by 5 bases, with 11 bases left in between.

This clone was recorded once. This chain connects TRBV27 to TRBJ2-3; D possibly uses TRBD1 or TRBD2 (6 bases each). CDR3 length: 18 residues. V shed 6 bases and J shed 3 bases, with 25 bases lying between them. Looked up from germline, CDR1 is MNHEY and CDR2 is SMNVEV (reference sequence). CDR3 region: CASSRMGSAGRGTDTQYF. Here the CDR3 DNA reads TGTGCCAGCAGCCGAATGGGGTCGGCGGGAAGGGGGACAGATACGCAGTATTTT.

The chain carries TRBV4-2 and TRBJ2-2; maybe TRBD1 (7 bases). The CDR3 has 16 amino acids. The germline V gene has CDR1 LGHNA and CDR2 YNFKEQ. The V gene lost 0 bases and the J gene lost 5 bases, with 13 bases spanning the gap. CDR3 DNA sequence: TGTGCCAGCAGCCAAGATCAGGGGGGCCAGACCGGGGAGCTGTTTTTT. Protein: CASSQDQGGQTGELFF.

V gene TRBV28 combines with J gene TRBJ2-1; D remains unclear. The CDR3 runs 11 residues. Trimming left V 3 bases short and J 8 bases short, with 5 bases between. CDR1 and CDR2 (germline): MDHEN, SYDVKM. This CDR3 is CASSLGDEQFF. The CDR3 region has the DNA TGTGCCAGCAGTTTGGGCGATGAGCAGTTCTTC.

The rearrangement uses TRBV28 and TRBJ1-5; 9 bases line up with TRBD1. Germline CDR1 and CDR2: MDHEN and SYDVKM. V gave up 1 base and J gave up 1 base; unmatched junction bases: 2. This CDR3 spans 16 amino acids. CDR3 protein: CASSLSGQGSNQPQHF. DNA of the CDR3: TGTGCCAGCAGTTTATCGGGACAGGGAAGCAATCAGCCCCAGCATTTT.

The chain joins TRBV5-1 to TRBJ1-2, with 9 bases matching TRBD1. This CDR3 has 15 residues. Unmatched junction bases numbered 7, after V lost 0 bases and J lost 7 bases. Germline assignment: CDR1 SGHRS and CDR2 YFSETQ. This chain's CDR3 is CASSLVTGGVPGYTF. CDR3 sequence (DNA): TGCGCCAGCAGCTTGGTTACAGGGGGCGTTCCTGGCTACACCTTC.

J is TRBJ2-3 and V is TRBV28, with D perhaps matching TRBD2 (6 bases). V lost 7 bases to trimming and J lost 3 bases, with 20 bases between them. The CDR3 totals 16 residues. Germline CDR1 reads MDHEN; CDR2 reads SYDVKM. This chain's CDR3 is CASTHLGGVATDTQYF. The CDR3 nucleotides read TGTGCCAGCACACACTTGGGGGGAGTGGCAACAGATACGCAGTATTTT.

The chain combines TRBV7-6 with TRBJ2-7; D is ambiguous. The CDR3 has 15 amino acids. Trimming took 0 bases from V and 2 from J, leaving 11 bases between them. The germline gives CDR1 SGHVS, CDR2 FNYEAQ. DNA of the CDR3: TGTGCCAGCAGCTTAGCAGGGCATGAGACCTACGAGCAGTACTTC. This sequence encodes CASSLAGHETYEQYF.

V usage is TRBV19 and J usage is TRBJ1-1; D gene uncertain. The CDR3 has 13 residues. The V and J ends lost 3 bases and 3 bases respectively, with 8 bases between them. Germline V CDR1 and CDR2: LNHDA, SQIVND (reference sequence). The CDR3: CASSISRDTEAFF. DNA for the CDR3: TGTGCCAGTAGTATCAGTAGGGACACTGAAGCTTTCTTT.

The rearrangement joins TRBV18 to TRBJ1-5; TRBD1 might be the D (5 bases). The ends were cut back, 6 bases at V and 6 bases at J, with 18 bases in the middle. The CDR3 consists of 15 residues. Germline CDR1 reads KGHSH; CDR2 reads LQKENI. The CDR3 bases are TGTGCCAGCTCCCCAGAGAGGGGCAGGAGTCAGCCCCAGCATTTT. Translated: CASSPERGRSQPQHF.

The J gene is TRBJ2-1, the V gene TRBV28; tentatively, D is TRBD1 (5 bases). The CDR3 length is 15 residues. Germline V lookup: CDR1 MDHEN, CDR2 SYDVKM. Trimming removed 3 bases at V and 7 bases at J, with 16 bases between. The CDR3 here is CASSLNTQGVNEQFF. CDR3 nucleotides: TGTGCCAGCAGTTTGAACACCCAGGGTGTAAATGAGCAGTTCTTC.

V gene TRBV14 combines with J gene TRBJ1-1; possible D gene TRBD1, 6 bases. This CDR3 has 14 amino acids. V dropped 2 bases and J dropped 6 bases, with 13 bases sitting between them. Germline CDR1 and CDR2: SGHDN and FVKESK. The CDR3 region has the DNA TGTGCCAGCAGCCAAAATACAGGGTTGGCTGAAGCTTTCTTT. Translation gives CASSQNTGLAEAFF.

The chain uses TRBV7-9 and TRBJ2-7; 7 bases line up with TRBD2. The junction had 5 bases not matched to a gene; V was cut back by 3 bases and J by 3 bases. Per the germline V gene, CDR1 is SEHNR and CDR2 is FQNEAQ (reference sequence). There are 14 residues in the CDR3. In DNA, the CDR3 is TGTGCCAGCAGCTTTGCGGGAGCCGACTACGAGCAGTACTTC. It encodes CASSFAGADYEQYF.

This clone was recorded only once. The chain uses TRBV5-8 and TRBJ2-6, with D perhaps matching TRBD1 or TRBD2 (5 bases each). Trimming took 4 bases from V and 1 from J, leaving 9 bases between them. Germline-derived CDR1 and CDR2 are SGHTS and YDEGEE. The CDR3 is 15 amino acids. The CDR3, as DNA: TGTGCCAGCAGCCGATGGGGGTCTGGGGCCAACGTCCTGACTTTC. Amino acid sequence: CASSRWGSGANVLTF. Drawing the rest from reference TRBV5-8 and TRBJ2-6, the complete variable domain is EAGVTQSPTHLIKTRGQQATLRCSPISGHTSVYWYQQALGLGLQFLLWYDEGEERNRGNFPPRFSGRQFPNYSSELNVNALELEDSALYLCASSRWGSGANVLTFGAGSRLTVL.

The chain combines TRBV10-2 with TRBJ2-1; D unclear. V lost 7 bases, J lost 5 bases, and 9 bases lay in between. The CDR3 has 12 amino acids. CDR1 and CDR2 (germline): WSHSY, SAAADI. CDR3 coding DNA: TGCGCCAGCATGCGGTTAGACAATGAGCAGTTCTTC. Protein sequence: CASMRLDNEQFF.

The chain recombines TRBV19 with TRBJ2-1, with 7 bases aligning to TRBD1. This CDR3 is 14 amino acids long. V gave up 6 bases and J gave up 3 bases; unmatched junction bases: 5. Germline loops: CDR1 LNHDA, CDR2 SQIVND (reference sequence). The CDR3 sequence: CASSRDSFYNEQFF. CDR3 sequence (DNA): TGTGCCAGTAGCCGGGACAGTTTCTACAATGAGCAGTTCTTC.

The chain employs TRBV11-2 and TRBJ1-6, with 9 positions matching TRBD1. CDR1 SGHAT and CDR2 FQNNGV come from the germline V gene. The CDR3 length is 15 residues. Trimming took 1 base from V and 7 from J; bases not matched to a gene: 2. DNA of the CDR3: TGTGCCAGCAGCTTAGGGGACAGGGAGAATTCACCCCTCCACTTT. Protein product: CASSLGDRENSPLHF.

The chain is built from TRBV27 and TRBJ1-6, with unresolved D. Germline loops: CDR1 MNHEY, CDR2 SMNVEV (reference sequence). Trimming cost V 3 bases and J 0 bases, with 15 bases left between them. The CDR3 has 18 amino acids. The CDR3 DNA sequence: TGTGCCAGCAGTTTCTCCTTCACGAGGAGCTCCTATAATTCACCCCTCCACTTT. Its protein is CASSFSFTRSSYNSPLHF.

The CDR3 nucleotides read TGTGCCAGCAGCCCAGGACTAAGCGGGAGTCATGAGCAGTTCTTC. Its protein is CASSPGLSGSHEQFF. V and J are TRBV4-2 and TRBJ2-1; 8 bases match TRBD2. CDR3 length: 15 residues. Trimming cost V 4 bases and J 8 bases; bases outside gene matches: 10. The germline V gene encodes CDR1 LGHNA and CDR2 YNFKEQ.

The chain couples TRBV5-4 to TRBJ2-7; 8 bases match TRBD2. The V and J ends lost 0 bases and 6 bases, in that order; junction bases with no gene match: 11. CDR3 length equals 16 residues. Germline V gene sequence: CDR1 SGHNT, CDR2 YYREEE (reference sequence). This CDR3 reads CASSLGGGAGEGEQYF. The CDR3 bases are TGTGCCAGCAGCTTGGGGGGGGGAGCGGGAGAAGGCGAGCAGTACTTC. The variable domain in full, with the rest retrieved from reference TRBV5-4 and TRBJ2-7, is ETGVTQSPTHLIKTRGQQVTLRCSSQSGHNTVSWYQQALGQGPQFIFQYYREEENGRGNFPPRFSGLQFPNYSSELNVNALELDDSALYLCASSLGGGAGEGEQYFGPGTRLTVT.

V and J are TRBV7-9 and TRBJ2-5; D is unresolved. The J call may not be correct, given that the DNA end is closer to TRBJ2-7. CDR1 SEHNR and CDR2 FQNEAQ come from the germline V gene (reference sequence). The CDR3 consists of 12 residues. The DNA of the CDR3 is TGTGCCAGCAGCGTATCCTCCTACGAGCAGTACTTC. Translation gives CASSVSSYEQYF.

This rearrangement joins TRBV6-1 to TRBJ2-2; the D gene is possibly TRBD1 (6 bases). Looked up from germline, CDR1 is MNHNS and CDR2 is SASEGT. V lost 6 bases to trimming and J lost 5 bases, with 13 bases between them. The CDR3 runs 14 residues. The CDR3 DNA reads TGTGCCAGCAGATGGACAGCCAGGACCGGGGAGCTGTTTTTT. Encoded protein: CASRWTARTGELFF.

This chain uses TRBV19 with TRBJ2-4; 9 nucleotides match TRBD2. Germline CDR1 LNHDA, CDR2 SQIVND (reference sequence). V gave up 3 bases and J gave up 6 bases; unmatched junction bases: 9. The CDR3 totals 16 residues. The DNA for the CDR3 is TGTGCCAGTAGTATCCCAGCGGGAGGTGGAGGAAACATTCAGTACTTC. Translating it yields CASSIPAGGGGNIQYF.

The chain employs TRBV28 and TRBJ1-1, with TRBD1 as a possible D gene (5 bases). V shed 4 bases and J shed 7 bases, with 10 bases lying between them. CDR1 MDHEN and CDR2 SYDVKM come from the germline V gene. The CDR3 length is 12 residues. For the CDR3, the DNA is TGTGCCAGCAGTTCTCAGGGTTTTGAAGCTTTCTTT. Translated: CASSSQGFEAFF.

V usage is TRBV28 and J usage is TRBJ2-1, with 10 bases that match TRBD1. Germline CDR1 MDHEN, CDR2 SYDVKM. V shed 5 bases and J 1 base; nucleotides not matched to a gene: 5. This CDR3 has 16 amino acids. The CDR3 sequence is CASSIRQGASYNEQFF. The CDR3 bases are TGTGCCAGCAGTATACGACAGGGGGCATCCTACAATGAGCAGTTCTTC.

The chain joins TRBV5-1 to TRBJ2-1, with 8 nucleotides matching TRBD1. The V gene end was trimmed by 7 bases and the J gene end by 1 base; junction bases not matched to a gene: 1. Germline CDR1 and CDR2: SGHRS and YFSETQ. The length of the CDR3 is 13 residues. The CDR3: CASGQGSYNEQFF. DNA for the CDR3: TGCGCCAGCGGACAGGGTTCCTACAATGAGCAGTTCTTC.

The chain couples TRBV9 to TRBJ2-1; D is possibly TRBD2 (5 bases). The germline gives CDR1 SGDLS, CDR2 YYNGEE. The CDR3 spans 16 residues. V dropped 1 base and J dropped 6 bases, with 17 bases sitting between them. CDR3 loop: CASSVLGIGLGNEQFF. CDR3 nucleotide sequence: TGTGCCAGCAGCGTACTCGGGATTGGCCTCGGCAATGAGCAGTTCTTC.

This chain uses TRBV28 with TRBJ2-7; D possibly corresponds to TRBD2 (6 bases). The CDR3 totals 14 residues. The V and J ends lost 3 bases and 0 bases respectively, with 9 bases between them. Germline CDR1 MDHEN, CDR2 SYDVKM. The CDR3 here is CASSFGGDSYEQYF. The DNA of the CDR3 is TGTGCCAGCAGTTTCGGGGGTGACTCCTACGAGCAGTACTTC.

This chain links TRBV5-1 with TRBJ1-1; D gene unclear. V was pared by 0 bases and J by 5 bases, with 11 bases between. From germline, CDR1 is SGHRS and CDR2 YFSETQ. The CDR3 runs 14 residues. CDR3 bases: TGCGCCAGCAGCTTGGGAACACGTCTAACTGAAGCTTTCTTT. Its protein is CASSLGTRLTEAFF.